A selection of T cell receptor beta chains follows, all from one sample in a study of T cells after yellow fever vaccination. From the 5' RACE reads, TCRdb called clonotypes with MiXCR, one entry per CDR3 protein. The table records about 550,000 distinct CDR3 sequences, about a fifth of them present only once. Source: PBMCs, taken 15 days after the yellow fever booster vaccination. All receptors come from a man under 40 who received the YFV17D yellow fever vaccine. Both conserved end residues are part of each CDR3. D genes are given only for firm matches. The size field is filled for only some rows; it gives once, few, many or a size class.

>TRBJ1-6|.|once|TRBV6-1
CASTPGTNSPLHF
TGTGCCAGCACCCCAGGGACTAATTCACCCCTCCACTTT
>TRBJ2-3|TRBD2|.|TRBV9
CASSVRTSGGRNTQYF
TGTGCCAGCAGCGTCCGGACTAGCGGAGGGAGAAATACGCAGTATTTT
>TRBJ2-2|TRBD2|many|TRBV20-1
CSAQREYGTGELFF
TGCAGTGCCCAGCGGGAGTACGGCACCGGGGAGCTGTTTTTT
>TRBJ1-1|.|few|TRBV12-3/TRBV12-4
CASSYRDTEAFF
TGTGCCAGCAGTTACAGGGACACTGAAGCTTTCTTT
>TRBJ1-1|.|many|TRBV7-2
CASSLGSGWTEAFF
TGTGCCAGCAGCTTAGGGTCAGGCTGGACTGAAGCTTTCTTT
>TRBJ2-3|.|.|TRBV20-1
CSASRQQVTDTQYF
TGCAGTGCTAGCCGACAGCAGGTCACAGATACGCAGTATTTT
>TRBJ2-1|TRBD2|.|TRBV12-3/TRBV12-4
CASSSGGKQFF
TGTGCCAGCAGTTCCGGGGGGAAGCAGTTCTTC
>TRBJ2-7|TRBD1|.|TRBV15
CATSATGDEQYF
TGTGCCACCAGTGCGACAGGGGACGAGCAGTACTTC
>TRBJ1-6|TRBD1|.|TRBV20-1
CSATNRDSSIYNSPLHF
TGCAGTGCTACAAACCGGGACAGCTCAATTTATAATTCACCCCTCCACTTT
>TRBJ2-1|.|.|TRBV20-1
CSARDTGNEQFF
TGCAGTGCTAGAGACACGGGGAATGAGCAGTTCTTC
>TRBJ2-5|.|many|TRBV20-1
CSARRVGTQYF
TGCAGTGCTAGGAGGGTTGGGACCCAGTACTTC
>TRBJ2-3|.|.|TRBV20-1
CSALTSSLADTQYF
TGCAGTGCACTCACAAGTTCATTGGCAGATACGCAGTATTTT
>TRBJ2-3|TRBD2|.|TRBV5-1
CASSLGLAGGPTDTQYF
TGCGCCAGCAGCTTGGGACTAGCGGGAGGGCCTACAGATACGCAGTATTTT
>TRBJ2-5|.|few|TRBV14
CASSQESALRAQYF
TGTGCCAGCAGCCAAGAGTCGGCTTTGAGGGCCCAGTACTTC
>TRBJ2-1|.|.|TRBV5-1
CASSLVGVPYNEQFF
TGCGCCAGCAGCTTGGTTGGGGTGCCCTACAATGAGCAGTTCTTC
>TRBJ1-2|TRBD1|.|TRBV5-1
CASSLSAGGGFNYGYTF
TGCGCCAGCAGCTTAAGCGCAGGGGGCGGTTTTAACTATGGCTACACCTTC
>TRBJ2-5|.|few|TRBV21-1
CASSIFQWETQYF
TGTGCCAGCAGCATCTTCCAGTGGGAGACCCAGTACTTC
>TRBJ2-2|.|many|TRBV24-1
CATSDLFTGTGELFF
TGTGCCACCAGTGATTTGTTCACGGGTACCGGGGAGCTGTTTTTT
>TRBJ2-2|.|few|TRBV29-1
CSVGGGQENTGELFF
TGCAGCGTAGGGGGGGGACAGGAGAACACCGGGGAGCTGTTTTTT
>TRBJ2-7|.|.|TRBV11-2
CASSARQESNYEQYF
TGTGCCAGCAGCGCCAGACAGGAATCGAACTACGAGCAGTACTTC
>TRBJ1-1|.|few|TRBV7-2
CASSLLGEDTEAFF
TGTGCCAGCAGCTTATTAGGGGAGGACACTGAAGCTTTCTTT
>TRBJ1-6|.|few|TRBV20-1
CSARVRPNSPLHF
TGCAGTGCTAGAGTGAGGCCTAATTCACCCCTCCACTTT
>TRBJ2-3|TRBD2|few|TRBV4-2
CASSHAGLAYTDTQYF
TGTGCCAGCAGCCACGCGGGACTAGCCTACACAGATACGCAGTATTTT
>TRBJ1-1|.|many|TRBV5-1
CASSSGNTEAFF
TGCGCCAGCAGCTCCGGGAACACTGAAGCTTTCTTT
>TRBJ2-2|.|few|TRBV7-8
CASSRRGRDTGELFF
TGTGCCAGCAGCCGACGGGGCCGGGACACCGGGGAGCTGTTTTTT
>TRBJ2-1|.|.|TRBV29-1
CSVLGHNEQFF
TGCAGCGTCCTTGGTCACAATGAGCAGTTCTTC
>TRBJ2-3|TRBD2|few|TRBV10-3
CAIGLAGGPDTQYF
TGTGCCATAGGACTAGCGGGAGGGCCAGATACGCAGTATTTT
>TRBJ2-4|.|.|TRBV27
CASSLSRSLIQYF
TGTGCCAGCAGTTTATCGAGATCCCTCATTCAGTACTTC
>TRBJ2-7|.|.|TRBV29-1
CSVEGEIVAPTYEQYF
TGCAGCGTTGAAGGGGAGATTGTGGCACCTACCTACGAGCAGTACTTC
>TRBJ2-7|.|few|TRBV25-1
CASSVSGSYEQYF
TGTGCCAGCAGTGTCTCCGGATCCTACGAGCAGTACTTC
>TRBJ2-2|.|.|TRBV3-1
CATSLQVPREELFF
TGTGCCACCAGCCTGCAGGTCCCGAGGGAGGAGCTGTTTTTT
>TRBJ2-7|TRBD1|.|TRBV29-1
CSVARDRVREQYF
TGCAGCGTCGCCCGGGACAGGGTTCGCGAGCAGTACTTC
>TRBJ2-1|TRBD2|few|TRBV27
CASSSPGTSGRVEQFF
TGTGCCAGCAGTTCCCCCGGGACTAGCGGGAGGGTTGAGCAGTTCTTC
>TRBJ1-1|TRBD1|few|TRBV7-3
CASSPGDRALGMNTEAFF
TGTGCCAGCAGCCCCGGAGACAGGGCGTTGGGAATGAACACTGAAGCTTTCTTT
>TRBJ2-3|TRBD2|few|TRBV7-2
CASKLLAGEVNSDTQYF
TGTGCCAGCAAGCTTCTAGCGGGAGAGGTGAACTCCGATACGCAGTATTTT
>TRBJ2-7|.|.|TRBV5-6
CASSPWVPYEQYF
TGTGCCAGCAGCCCATGGGTCCCCTACGAGCAGTACTTC
>TRBJ1-2|TRBD1|.|TRBV7-2
CASSSYGQGNHGYTF
TGTGCCAGCAGCTCTTACGGACAGGGGAATCATGGCTACACCTTC
>TRBJ2-1|TRBD2|.|TRBV9
CASSVEPSGTASSYNEQFF
TGTGCCAGCAGCGTAGAGCCTAGCGGGACTGCGAGCTCCTACAATGAGCAGTTCTTC
>TRBJ2-1|TRBD2|.|TRBV7-2
CASSFVFRANGGEGNNEQFF
TGTGCCAGCAGCTTTGTTTTTCGGGCGAATGGGGGGGAGGGCAACAATGAGCAGTTCTTC
>TRBJ1-2|.|.|TRBV14
CASSHIDSAGAYTF
TGTGCCAGCAGCCACATTGACAGTGCAGGGGCCTACACCTTC
>TRBJ2-2|.|.|TRBV28
CASTLGRGNTGELFF
TGTGCCAGCACCCTAGGTCGCGGGAACACCGGGGAGCTGTTTTTT